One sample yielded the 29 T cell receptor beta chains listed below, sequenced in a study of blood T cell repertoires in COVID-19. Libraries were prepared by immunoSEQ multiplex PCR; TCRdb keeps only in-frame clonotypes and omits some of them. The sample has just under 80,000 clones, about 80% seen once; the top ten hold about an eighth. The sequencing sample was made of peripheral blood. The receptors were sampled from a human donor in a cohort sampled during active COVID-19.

The CDR3 DNA sequence: TGTGCCAGCAGTTTCACAGGGGGCGCTGAAGCTTTCTTT. Protein sequence: CASSFTGGAEAFF. V is TRBV6-5 and J is TRBJ1-1; 9 bases line up with TRBD1. The germline CDR1 and CDR2 sequences are MNHEY and SVGAGI. This CDR3 is built from 13 residues. The junction had 3 bases not matched to a gene; V was cut back by 4 bases and J by 6 bases.

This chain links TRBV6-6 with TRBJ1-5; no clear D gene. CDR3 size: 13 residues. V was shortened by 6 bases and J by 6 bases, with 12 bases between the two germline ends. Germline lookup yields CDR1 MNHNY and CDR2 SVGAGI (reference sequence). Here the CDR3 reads CASSFDRSQPQHF. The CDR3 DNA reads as TGTGCCAGCAGCTTCGATAGGAGTCAGCCCCAGCATTTT.

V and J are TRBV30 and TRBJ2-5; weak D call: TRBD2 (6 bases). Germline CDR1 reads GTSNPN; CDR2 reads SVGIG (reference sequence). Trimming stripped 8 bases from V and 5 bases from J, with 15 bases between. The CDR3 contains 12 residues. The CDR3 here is CATADSGETQYF. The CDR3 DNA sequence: TGTGCCACTGCTGATAGCGGCGAGACCCAGTACTTC.

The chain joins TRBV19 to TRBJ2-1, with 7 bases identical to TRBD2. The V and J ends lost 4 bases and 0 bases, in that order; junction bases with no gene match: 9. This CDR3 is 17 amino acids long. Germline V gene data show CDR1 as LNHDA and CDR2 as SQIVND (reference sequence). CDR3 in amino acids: CASSTFVGGSSYNEQFF. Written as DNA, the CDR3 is TGTGCCAGTAGTACGTTTGTCGGCGGGAGCTCCTACAATGAGCAGTTCTTC.

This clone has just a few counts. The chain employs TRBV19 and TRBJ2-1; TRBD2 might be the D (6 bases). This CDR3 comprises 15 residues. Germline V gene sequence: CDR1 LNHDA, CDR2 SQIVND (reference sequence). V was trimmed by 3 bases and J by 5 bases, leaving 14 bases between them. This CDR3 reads CASSMAGGRNNEQFF. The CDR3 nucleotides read TGTGCCAGTAGTATGGCCGGAGGGAGAAACAATGAGCAGTTCTTC.

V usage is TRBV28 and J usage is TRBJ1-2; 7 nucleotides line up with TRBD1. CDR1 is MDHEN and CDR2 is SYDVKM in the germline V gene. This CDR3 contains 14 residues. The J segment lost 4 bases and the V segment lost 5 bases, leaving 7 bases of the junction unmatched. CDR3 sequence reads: CASSLVTGSYGYTF. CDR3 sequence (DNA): TGTGCCAGCAGTCTAGTGACAGGGAGCTATGGCTACACCTTC.

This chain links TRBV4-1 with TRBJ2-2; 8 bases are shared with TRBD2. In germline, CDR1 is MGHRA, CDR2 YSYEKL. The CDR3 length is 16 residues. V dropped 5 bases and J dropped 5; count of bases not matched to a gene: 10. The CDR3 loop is CASSSSDAGGTGELFF. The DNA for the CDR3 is TGCGCCAGCAGCTCCAGTGACGCGGGAGGTACCGGGGAGCTGTTTTTT.

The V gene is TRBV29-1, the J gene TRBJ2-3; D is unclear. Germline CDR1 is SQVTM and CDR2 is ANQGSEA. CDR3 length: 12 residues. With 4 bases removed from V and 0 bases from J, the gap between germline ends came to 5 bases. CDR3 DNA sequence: TGCAGCGTTGCTCGTAGCACAGATACGCAGTATTTT. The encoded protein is CSVARSTDTQYF.

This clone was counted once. In DNA, the CDR3 is TGTGCCAGCAGCCCCGGGGGGTCAGATACGCAGTATTTT. Its translation is CASSPGGSDTQYF. This chain uses TRBV7-9 with TRBJ2-3, with 7 bases matching TRBD2. Germline CDR1 SEHNR, CDR2 FQNEAQ (reference sequence). V lost 5 bases, J lost 4 bases, and 3 bases stayed unmatched. This CDR3 comprises 13 residues.

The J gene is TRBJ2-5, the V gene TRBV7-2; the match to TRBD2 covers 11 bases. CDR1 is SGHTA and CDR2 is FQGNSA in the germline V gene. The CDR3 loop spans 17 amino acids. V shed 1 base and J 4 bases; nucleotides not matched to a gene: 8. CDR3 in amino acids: CASSLDGSGRAGETQYF. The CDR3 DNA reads TGTGCCAGCAGCTTAGACGGTAGCGGGAGGGCCGGAGAGACCCAGTACTTC.

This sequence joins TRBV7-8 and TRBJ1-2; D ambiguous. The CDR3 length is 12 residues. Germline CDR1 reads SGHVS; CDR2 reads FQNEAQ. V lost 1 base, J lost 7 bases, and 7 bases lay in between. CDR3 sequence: CASSLVLGGYTF. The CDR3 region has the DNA TGTGCCAGCAGCTTAGTCCTCGGTGGCTACACCTTC.

The CDR3 reads CAIRQGPRTYEQYF. CDR3 coding DNA: TGTGCCATTAGACAGGGCCCGCGGACCTACGAGCAGTACTTC. The V gene is TRBV25-1, the J gene TRBJ2-7; 7 bases are a match to TRBD1. Germline CDR1 and CDR2: MGHDK and SYGVNS. This CDR3 is 14 amino acids long. The ends lost 10 bases at V and 2 bases at J; junction bases unmatched: 11.

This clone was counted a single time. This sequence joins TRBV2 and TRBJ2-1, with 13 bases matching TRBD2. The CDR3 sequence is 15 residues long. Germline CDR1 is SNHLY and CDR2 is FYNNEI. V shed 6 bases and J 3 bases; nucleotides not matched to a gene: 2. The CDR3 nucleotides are TGTGCCAGCAGCGGGACTAGCGGGATCTACAATGAGCAGTTCTTC. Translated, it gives CASSGTSGIYNEQFF.

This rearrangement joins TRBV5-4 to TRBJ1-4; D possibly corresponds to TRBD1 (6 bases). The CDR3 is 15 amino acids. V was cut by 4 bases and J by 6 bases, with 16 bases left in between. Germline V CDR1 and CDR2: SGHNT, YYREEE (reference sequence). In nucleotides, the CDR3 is TGTGCCAGCAGCGCACAGACAGGATGGGATGAAAAACTGTTTTTT. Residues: CASSAQTGWDEKLFF.

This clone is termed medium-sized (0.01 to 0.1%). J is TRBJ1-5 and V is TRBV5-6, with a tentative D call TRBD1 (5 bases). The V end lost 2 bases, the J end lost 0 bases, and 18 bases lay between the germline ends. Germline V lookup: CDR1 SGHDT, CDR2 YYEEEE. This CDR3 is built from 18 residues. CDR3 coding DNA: TGTGCCAGCAGCTTTACGATTGGACAATTAAATAGCAATCAGCCCCAGCATTTT. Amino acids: CASSFTIGQLNSNQPQHF.

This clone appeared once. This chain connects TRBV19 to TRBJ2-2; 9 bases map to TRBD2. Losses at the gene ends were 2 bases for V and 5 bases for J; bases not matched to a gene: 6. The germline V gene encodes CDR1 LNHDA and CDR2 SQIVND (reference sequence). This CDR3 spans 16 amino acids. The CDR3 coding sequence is TGTGCCAGTAGTATATCCGGCGGGAGGGGGACCGGGGAGCTGTTTTTT. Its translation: CASSISGGRGTGELFF.

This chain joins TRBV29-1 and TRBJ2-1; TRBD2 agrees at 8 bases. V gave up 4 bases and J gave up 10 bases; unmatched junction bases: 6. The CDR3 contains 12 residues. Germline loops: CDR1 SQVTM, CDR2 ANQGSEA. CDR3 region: CSVVRTSREQFF. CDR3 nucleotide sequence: TGCAGCGTTGTTCGGACTAGCCGCGAGCAGTTCTTC.

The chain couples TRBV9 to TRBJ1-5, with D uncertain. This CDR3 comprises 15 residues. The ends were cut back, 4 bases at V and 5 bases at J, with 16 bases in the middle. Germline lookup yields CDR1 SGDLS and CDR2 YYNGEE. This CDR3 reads CASSRGPEKHQPQHF. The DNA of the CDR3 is TGTGCCAGCAGCCGAGGTCCGGAGAAACATCAGCCCCAGCATTTT.

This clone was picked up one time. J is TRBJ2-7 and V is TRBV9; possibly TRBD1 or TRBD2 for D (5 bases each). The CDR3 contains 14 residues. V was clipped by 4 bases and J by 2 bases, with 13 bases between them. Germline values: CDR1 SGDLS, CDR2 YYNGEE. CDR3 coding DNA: TGTGCCAGCAGCCTAGGGGCGACTACCTACGAGCAGTACTTC. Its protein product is CASSLGATTYEQYF.

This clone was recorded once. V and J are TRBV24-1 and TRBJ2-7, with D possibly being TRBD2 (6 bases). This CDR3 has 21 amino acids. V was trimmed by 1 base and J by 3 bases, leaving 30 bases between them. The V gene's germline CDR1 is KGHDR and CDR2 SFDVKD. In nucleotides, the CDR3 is TGTGCCACCAGTGATTTATTGCCCCCGGATTGTTTAACTAGCCAAATCTACGAGCAGTACTTC. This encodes CATSDLLPPDCLTSQIYEQYF.

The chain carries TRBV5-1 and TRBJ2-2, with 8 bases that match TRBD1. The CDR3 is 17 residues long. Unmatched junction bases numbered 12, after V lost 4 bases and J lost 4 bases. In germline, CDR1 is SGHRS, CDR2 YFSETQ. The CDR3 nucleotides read TGCGCCAGCAGCGCCCGTCCCGGGACAGGAACCACCGGGGAGCTGTTTTTT. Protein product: CASSARPGTGTTGELFF.

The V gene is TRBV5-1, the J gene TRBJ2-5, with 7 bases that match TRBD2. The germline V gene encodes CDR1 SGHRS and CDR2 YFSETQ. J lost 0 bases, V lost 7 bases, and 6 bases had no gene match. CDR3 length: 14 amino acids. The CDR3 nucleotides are TGCGCCAGCGGCCGGGGGGAGCACCAAGAGACCCAGTACTTC. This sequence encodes CASGRGEHQETQYF.

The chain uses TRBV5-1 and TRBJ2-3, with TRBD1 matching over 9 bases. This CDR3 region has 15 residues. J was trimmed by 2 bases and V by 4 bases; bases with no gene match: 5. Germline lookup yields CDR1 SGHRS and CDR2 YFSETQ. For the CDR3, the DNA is TGCGCCAGCAGCCAGACAGGGGGATACACAGATACGCAGTATTTT. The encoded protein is CASSQTGGYTDTQYF.

CDR3 protein: CASSLGDFLNTEAFF. CDR3 bases: TGCGCCAGCAGCTTGGGGGACTTCTTGAACACTGAAGCTTTCTTT. The chain combines TRBV5-1 with TRBJ1-1; the D gene is possibly TRBD1 (5 bases). Germline CDR1 and CDR2: SGHRS and YFSETQ. The CDR3 runs 15 residues. V lost 0 bases and J 0 bases, leaving 9 bases between the germline ends.

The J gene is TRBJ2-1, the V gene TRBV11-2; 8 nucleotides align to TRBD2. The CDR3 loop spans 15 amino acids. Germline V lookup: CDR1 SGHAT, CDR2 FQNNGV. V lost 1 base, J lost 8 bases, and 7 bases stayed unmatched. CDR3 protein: CASSLGAGVGYEQFF. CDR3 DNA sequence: TGTGCCAGCAGCTTAGGAGCGGGAGTTGGCTATGAGCAGTTCTTC. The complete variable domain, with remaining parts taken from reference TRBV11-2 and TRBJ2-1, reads EAGVAQSPRYKIIEKRQSVAFWCNPISGHATLYWYQQILGQGPKLLIQFQNNGVVDDSQLPKDRFSAERLKGVDSTLKIQPAKLEDSAVYLCASSLGAGVGYEQFFGPGTRLTVL.

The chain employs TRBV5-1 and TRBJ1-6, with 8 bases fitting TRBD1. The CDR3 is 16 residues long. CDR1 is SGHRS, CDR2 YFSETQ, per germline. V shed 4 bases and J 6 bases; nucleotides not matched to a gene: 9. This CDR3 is CASSVGDRSFNSPLHF. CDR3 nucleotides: TGCGCCAGCAGCGTAGGGGACAGGTCATTTAATTCACCCCTCCACTTT.

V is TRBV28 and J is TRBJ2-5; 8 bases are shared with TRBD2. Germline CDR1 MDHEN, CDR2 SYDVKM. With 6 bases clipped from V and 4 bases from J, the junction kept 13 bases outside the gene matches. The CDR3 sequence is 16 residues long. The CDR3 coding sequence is TGTGCCAGCAGACCCCTGGCGGGAGGTGGGGCAGAGACCCAGTACTTC. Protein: CASRPLAGGGAETQYF.

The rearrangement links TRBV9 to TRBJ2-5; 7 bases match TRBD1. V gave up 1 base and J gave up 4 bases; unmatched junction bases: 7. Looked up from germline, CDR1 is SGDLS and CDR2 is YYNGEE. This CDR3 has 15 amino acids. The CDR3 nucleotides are TGTGCCAGCAGCGTAACCCTACAGGGGTCAGAGACCCAGTACTTC. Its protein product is CASSVTLQGSETQYF.

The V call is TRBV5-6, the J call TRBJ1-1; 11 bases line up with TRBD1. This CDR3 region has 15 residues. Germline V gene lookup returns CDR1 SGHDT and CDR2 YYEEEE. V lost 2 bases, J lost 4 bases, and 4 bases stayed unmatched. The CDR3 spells CASSFSGQGGTEAFF. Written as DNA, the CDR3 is TGTGCCAGCAGCTTTTCGGGACAGGGGGGCACTGAAGCTTTCTTT. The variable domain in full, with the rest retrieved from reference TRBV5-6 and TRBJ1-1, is DAGVTQSPTHLIKTRGQQVTLRCSPKSGHDTVSWYQQALGQGPQFIFQYYEEEERQRGNFPDRFSGHQFPNYSSELNVNALLLGDSALYLCASSFSGQGGTEAFFGQGTRLTVV.